One and the same sample provided the 17 T cell receptor beta chains below, sequenced in a study of beta chain features in type 1 diabetes. Regarding the study as a whole: Significant though moderate, a shortening of TCRB CDR3s appeared in all four CD4+ subsets of Type 1 diabetes patients.

Of the isolated RNA, all was reverse transcribed, and so the sequenced material was expressed TCRB transcripts. The repertoire was sequenced with immunoSEQ multiplex PCR; TCRdb's copy has only in-frame clones and lacks some. Counted here are about 15,000 clones, about three quarters occurring once; the ten biggest clones make up 2% to 2.5%. No antigen has been identified for these receptors. The sequencing sample was made of Tregs from blood. These receptors all come from a man under 40 with type 1 diabetes.

The chain carries TRBV5-1 and TRBJ1-4, with a weak D call TRBD1 (5 bases). The V end lost 1 base, the J end lost 8 bases, and 18 bases lay between the germline ends. Germline V gives CDR1 SGHRS, CDR2 YFSETQ. CDR3 length equals 16 residues. CDR3 sequence reads: CASSLSGIRNQEKLFF. The CDR3 region has the DNA TGCGCCAGCAGCTTGTCAGGGATCAGGAACCAGGAAAAACTGTTTTTT.

The table lists this clone with a few counts. The chain recombines TRBV19 with TRBJ2-1; D gene unclear. The length of the CDR3 is 15 residues. Germline V gene data show CDR1 as LNHDA and CDR2 as SQIVND (reference sequence). V dropped 1 base and J dropped 2 bases, with 9 bases sitting between them. In DNA, the CDR3 is TGTGCCAGTAGTATAGGACTCCCGCCCTACAATGAGCAGTTCTTC. The encoded protein is CASSIGLPPYNEQFF.

This clone was recorded a few times. The chain has TRBV10-3 and TRBJ1-1; maybe TRBD1 (6 bases). Trimming took off 2 bases at V and 4 bases at J, with 14 bases between the two ends. Per germline, CDR1 ENHRY and CDR2 SYGVKD. The CDR3 covers 15 residues. The CDR3 region is CAISEPSRGGTEAFF. Here the CDR3 DNA reads TGTGCCATCAGTGAGCCCAGCCGAGGGGGCACTGAAGCTTTCTTT.

This clone was seen a handful of times. The chain is built from TRBV19 and TRBJ2-2; TRBD2 aligns across 12 bases. Germline loops: CDR1 LNHDA, CDR2 SQIVND (reference sequence). CDR3 length: 15 amino acids. With V trimmed by 4 bases and J by 6 bases, 3 bases remained unmatched. CDR3 coding DNA: TGTGCCAGTAGTACGCTAGCGGGGGGGCCCGGGGAGCTGTTTTTT. This sequence encodes CASSTLAGGPGELFF.

This clone showed up just a few times. The chain has TRBV18 and TRBJ1-1, with TRBD1 matching 7 bases. The CDR3 contains 19 residues. After removal of 3 bases from V and 1 base from J, the junction contained 17 bases not matched to a gene. Germline CDR1 is KGHSH and CDR2 is LQKENI. DNA of the CDR3: TGTGCCAGCTCACCCGGGATGGGCAGGGGGTCCGAATCGAACACTGAAGCTTTCTTT. As protein: CASSPGMGRGSESNTEAFF.

The chain links TRBV19 to TRBJ2-5; D perhaps matches TRBD2 (5 bases). CDR3 length: 14 residues. Trimming removed 5 bases at V and 1 base at J, with 11 bases between. Germline V gives CDR1 LNHDA, CDR2 SQIVND (reference sequence). CDR3 bases: TGTGCCAGTAGTGTCCGGGGTCCCCAAGAGACCCAGTACTTC. Amino acid sequence: CASSVRGPQETQYF.

The chain employs TRBV11-2 and TRBJ2-3; no clear D gene. Per germline, CDR1 SGHAT and CDR2 FQNNGV. This CDR3 is built from 14 residues. The V gene lost 2 bases and the J gene lost 3 bases, with 9 bases spanning the gap. DNA for the CDR3: TGTGCCAGCAGCTTACCTCAGAGGACAGATACGCAGTATTTT. Residues: CASSLPQRTDTQYF.

A few counts support this clone. V and J are TRBV4-2 and TRBJ2-1; TRBD1 agrees at 7 bases. The CDR3 has 15 amino acids. J gave up 6 bases and V 0 bases, and 5 bases lay outside the gene matches. CDR1 is LGHNA, CDR2 YNFKEQ, per germline. The CDR3 region is CASSQELGDSNEQFF. The DNA of the CDR3 is TGTGCCAGCAGCCAAGAATTGGGGGACAGCAATGAGCAGTTCTTC.

The chain recombines TRBV5-1 with TRBJ1-1; no firm D call. The V end was cut by 3 bases, the J end by 2 bases, with 8 bases between. Germline V gene lookup returns CDR1 SGHRS and CDR2 YFSETQ. The CDR3 covers 13 residues. The CDR3 sequence: CASSYSENTEAFF. As DNA, the CDR3 is TGCGCCAGCAGCTATAGTGAAAACACTGAAGCTTTCTTT.

This clone turned up a few times. V is TRBV19 and J is TRBJ1-1; 8 nucleotides match TRBD1. The V and J ends lost 5 bases and 11 bases, in that order; junction bases with no gene match: 4. The CDR3 sequence is 11 residues long. Germline CDR1 and CDR2: LNHDA and SQIVND (reference sequence). CDR3 sequence: CASSRQGRAFF. CDR3 bases: TGTGCCAGTAGTCGACAGGGGAGGGCTTTCTTT.

The gene calls are TRBV7-9 and TRBJ2-7; tentatively, D is TRBD2 (6 bases). The CDR3 has 15 amino acids. Per germline, CDR1 SEHNR and CDR2 FQNEAQ (reference sequence). V was shortened by 6 bases and J by 3 bases, with 18 bases between the two germline ends. CDR3 sequence (DNA): TGTGCCAGCAGTCCAGGAGGGGCTGGATACTACGAGCAGTACTTC. The encoded protein is CASSPGGAGYYEQYF.

This sequence joins TRBV5-1 and TRBJ2-1, with TRBD1 matching over 8 bases. This CDR3 is built from 15 residues. V shed 2 bases, J shed 4 bases, and the junction held 5 bases outside the gene matches. The germline gives CDR1 SGHRS, CDR2 YFSETQ. DNA for the CDR3: TGCGCCAGCAGCTTACCAGGGGGCGGTTACAATGAGCAGTTCTTC. Translating it yields CASSLPGGGYNEQFF.

V usage is TRBV7-9 and J usage is TRBJ2-1; D perhaps matches TRBD2 (6 bases). In germline, CDR1 is SEHNR, CDR2 FQNEAQ (reference sequence). The CDR3 contains 14 residues. Trimming took off 5 bases at V and 4 bases at J, with 12 bases between the two ends. CDR3 sequence: CASSRRDGYNEQFF. CDR3 nucleotides: TGTGCCAGCAGCCGGAGGGACGGGTACAATGAGCAGTTCTTC.

The rearrangement joins TRBV10-2 to TRBJ1-5, with 7 bases identical to TRBD1. The CDR3 is made up of 14 amino acids. The ends lost 5 bases at V and 5 bases at J; junction bases unmatched: 6. Germline V gene sequence: CDR1 WSHSY, CDR2 SAAADI. CDR3 DNA sequence: TGCGCCAGCAGTCGGGACAGCCGAGATCAGCCCCAGCATTTT. This codes for CASSRDSRDQPQHF.

The chain couples TRBV7-6 to TRBJ2-7; maybe TRBD2 (6 bases). Germline CDR1 is SGHVS and CDR2 is FNYEAQ. The length of the CDR3 is 14 residues. Trimming removed 9 bases at V and 0 bases at J, with 15 bases between. The CDR3: CARGLGSSSYEQYF. The CDR3 DNA sequence: TGTGCCAGGGGACTGGGGTCCAGCTCCTACGAGCAGTACTTC.

The CDR3 nucleotides are TGTGCCAGCAGTGAGCCGGGGGGCCATGAGACCCAGTACTTC. This gives the protein CASSEPGGHETQYF. This chain links TRBV2 with TRBJ2-5; perhaps TRBD2 as D (7 bases). Per the germline V gene, CDR1 is SNHLY and CDR2 is FYNNEI. Trimming cost V 3 bases and J 5 bases, with 13 bases left between them. The CDR3 covers 14 residues.

The V gene is TRBV2, the J gene TRBJ2-2, with TRBD2 identical over 8 bases. Germline trimming cut 5 bases from V and 3 bases from J; bases unmatched to any gene: 8. CDR3 length equals 16 residues. The germline gives CDR1 SNHLY, CDR2 FYNNEI. The CDR3 coding sequence is TGTGCCAGCAGTCTCGGGGGGGGCCAGGACACCGGGGAGCTGTTTTTT. Translated: CASSLGGGQDTGELFF. The variable domain in full, completed from reference TRBV2 and TRBJ2-2, reads EPEVTQTPSHQVTQMGQEVILRCVPISNHLYFYWYRQILGQKVEFLVSFYNNEISEKSEIFDDQFSVERPDGSNFTLKIRSTKLEDSAMYFCASSLGGGQDTGELFFGEGSRLTVL.